This T cell receptor (beta chain) came from a study of blood T cell repertoires in COVID-19. Background on the study: Italy, Spain and the United States were the sources of the convalescent and acute COVID-19 samples. T cells, B-cell-depleted T cells, or PBMCs provided the cDNA or gDNA that served as material.

V lost 2 bases to trimming and J lost 4 bases, with 8 bases between them. This CDR3 has 13 residues. Germline lookup yields CDR1 MNHNS and CDR2 SASEGT. Per the study methods: Amplification with reference gene primers provided the estimates of nucleated cell counts. Clones were sequenced by immunoSEQ multiplex PCR, and TCRdb holds only the in-frame ones, with some missing. V, J and clone size reflect that table, while D and trimming were determined from the DNA. Of some 180,000 clones listed, 75% to 95% are singletons. Sample: peripheral blood. This clonotype originated in a man in his fifties or sixties with acute or convalescent COVID-19. The V gene is TRBV6-1, the J gene TRBJ2-5; D is possibly TRBD2 (5 bases). The CDR3 bases are TGTGCCAGCAGTGAAACCGGGATAGAGACCCAGTACTTC. Protein product: CASSETGIETQYF.